The 12 T cell receptor beta chains below all came from one sample that was sequenced in a study of CD8 T cells in Susac syndrome. Random hexamers were used to reverse transcribe the RNA input (roughly 0.5 to 1 ug). TCRdb itself ran the immunoSEQ multiplex PCR reads through MiXCR, one entry per CDR3 protein. The profile shows roughly 120,000 distinct CDR3 sequences, 90% to 95% of them singletons. Material for sequencing was CD4+ T cells from PBMCs. The source is a human donor in good health.

The rearrangement links TRBV11-2 to TRBJ2-7, with D unclear. This CDR3 spans 14 amino acids. V dropped 0 bases and J dropped 7 bases, with 13 bases sitting between them. Germline values: CDR1 SGHAT, CDR2 FQNNGV. The CDR3 loop reads CASSLDLGFREQYF. In nucleotides, the CDR3 is TGTGCCAGCAGCTTAGATCTGGGCTTTCGGGAGCAGTACTTC.

In this sample, this clonotype turned up once. This chain uses TRBV3-1 with TRBJ2-2, with no clear D. CDR1 is LGHDT and CDR2 is YNNKEL in the germline V gene (reference sequence). The CDR3 is 11 residues long. Trimming removed 5 bases from V and 12 bases from J, with 10 bases in between. This CDR3 reads CASSTGNKLFF. Here the CDR3 DNA reads TGTGCCAGCAGCACGGGTAATAAGCTGTTTTTT.

The gene calls are TRBV7-2 and TRBJ2-5, with 8 nucleotides matching TRBD1. Losses at the gene ends were 5 bases for V and 4 bases for J; bases not matched to a gene: 9. CDR3 length: 15 amino acids. CDR1 and CDR2 from the germline V gene are SGHTA and FQGNSA. For the CDR3, the DNA is TGTGCCAGCAGCCCCCAGGGGGCCTCGGGAGAGACCCAGTACTTC. Translation: CASSPQGASGETQYF.

The chain has TRBV27 and TRBJ1-2; D is unresolved. Germline CDR1 and CDR2: MNHEY and SMNVEV (reference sequence). The CDR3 covers 14 residues. V lost 6 bases, J lost 7 bases, and 18 bases lay in between. The CDR3 coding sequence is TGTGCCAGCAGACGTAACCCTTGGGAGGGTGGCTACACCTTC. It encodes CASRRNPWEGGYTF.

V gene TRBV7-9 combines with J gene TRBJ2-1; TRBD2 agrees at 9 bases. Germline values: CDR1 SEHNR, CDR2 FQNEAQ (reference sequence). The ends lost 2 bases at V and 7 bases at J; junction bases unmatched: 6. This CDR3 region has 15 residues. Written as DNA, the CDR3 is TGTGCCAGCAGCTTAAGGGGGGGACTAGCAAATGAGCAGTTCTTC. Protein sequence: CASSLRGGLANEQFF.

V gene TRBV30 combines with J gene TRBJ2-7, with 8 bases lining up with TRBD2. Per the germline V gene, CDR1 is GTSNPN and CDR2 is SVGIG (reference sequence). V lost 2 bases and J lost 7; bases outside the gene matches: 19. CDR3 length equals 17 residues. CDR3 nucleotide sequence: TGTGCCTGGAGTCCCACCCGGCGGGGACTAGGCCGTCGAGAGCAGTACTTC. Its translation is CAWSPTRRGLGRREQYF.

The chain couples TRBV6-4 to TRBJ2-1, with 9 nucleotides matching TRBD1. The germline gives CDR1 MRHNA, CDR2 SNTAGT. Losses at the gene ends were 5 bases for V and 3 bases for J; bases not matched to a gene: 8. This CDR3 has 16 residues. The CDR3 is CASSYDGTGFYNEQFF. Written as DNA, the CDR3 is TGTGCCAGCAGTTACGACGGGACAGGGTTCTACAATGAGCAGTTCTTC.

About this clonotype: The germline gene is not matched at one end of the junction; a read error may be the cause. The V call is TRBV25-1, the J call TRBJ1-4; a possible D gene is TRBD1 (5 bases). The CDR3 loop spans 14 amino acids. Germline V gene data show CDR1 as MGHDK and CDR2 as SYGVNS. CDR3 coding DNA: TGTGCCAGCAGTAGCAGGGAAACTGATGAAAAACTGTTTTTT. Translated: CASSSRETDEKLFF.

The V and J genes are TRBV3-1 and TRBJ2-1, with 7 nucleotides matching TRBD1. Looked up from germline, CDR1 is LGHDT and CDR2 is YNNKEL (reference sequence). The J segment lost 3 bases and the V segment lost 5 bases, leaving 4 bases of the junction unmatched. The CDR3 has 14 residues. The DNA for the CDR3 is TGTGCCAGCAGCTCCGACAGGGACTACAATGAGCAGTTCTTC. Its protein is CASSSDRDYNEQFF.

This chain uses TRBV10-3 with TRBJ1-5; 7 bases map to TRBD1. Germline CDR1 is ENHRY and CDR2 is SYGVKD. The CDR3 totals 14 residues. The V and J ends lost 10 bases and 10 bases, in that order; junction bases with no gene match: 16. CDR3 residues: CATQGRQGGDPQHF. For the CDR3, the DNA is TGTGCCACCCAAGGTAGACAGGGTGGCGATCCCCAGCATTTT.

The genes are TRBV27 and TRBJ1-5; tentatively, D is TRBD1 (5 bases). In germline, CDR1 is MNHEY, CDR2 SMNVEV (reference sequence). The CDR3 consists of 14 residues. V was clipped by 5 bases and J by 6 bases, with 14 bases between them. Here the CDR3 reads CASSPQGGPQPQHF. In nucleotides, the CDR3 is TGTGCCAGCAGTCCCCAGGGCGGTCCTCAGCCCCAGCATTTT.

The rearrangement links TRBV15 to TRBJ1-4; D not resolved. Germline CDR1 LNHNV, CDR2 YYDKDF (reference sequence). CDR3 length: 18 residues. With 0 bases removed from V and 0 bases from J, the gap between germline ends came to 14 bases. CDR3 sequence: CATSRDLGQESTNEKLFF. The CDR3 nucleotides are TGTGCCACCAGCAGAGATTTGGGCCAGGAATCAACTAATGAAAAACTGTTTTTT.